These 10 T cell receptor beta chains originate from one sample sequenced in a study of kidney transplant recipient with SARS-CoV-2 infection. One entry per CDR3 protein, called by TCRdb with MiXCR from the reads. The table records 200,000 to 300,000 distinct CDR3 sequences, more than 25% of them present only once. The sequenced sample was a blood sample, obtained at baseline and on roughly day 110 from a kidney transplant recipient. All receptors come from a male patient aged 25 to 39 who had COVID-19 and was a kidney transplant recipient. Some T cells may be provided by the graft donor.

This clonotype has a count of ten or more. V is TRBV19 and J is TRBJ1-5, with 11 bases matching TRBD1. This CDR3 is built from 16 residues. Germline loops: CDR1 LNHDA, CDR2 SQIVND (reference sequence). Germline trimming cut 4 bases from V and 1 base from J; bases unmatched to any gene: 3. CDR3 protein: CASSRTGGKSNQPQHF. In DNA form, the CDR3 reads TGTGCCAGTAGTAGGACAGGGGGCAAGAGCAATCAGCCCCAGCATTTT.

The table lists this clonotype with many counts. The chain has TRBV3-1 and TRBJ2-3; a weak D match, TRBD2 (5 bases). V gave up 1 base and J gave up 3 bases, with 11 bases separating them. The CDR3 covers 15 residues. Germline lookup yields CDR1 LGHDT and CDR2 YNNKEL (reference sequence). The CDR3 spells CASSQAGGWTDTQYF. In DNA form, the CDR3 reads TGTGCCAGCAGCCAAGCGGGCGGGTGGACAGATACGCAGTATTTT.

This clonotype occurred a few times. A clone one base away is much larger, so this may be a read error. The CDR3 loop reads CASSLVGASYSYTF. As DNA, the CDR3 is TGTGCCAGCAGCTTAGTGGGGGCCTCCTATAGCTACACCTTC. The V and J genes are TRBV7-9 and TRBJ1-2; D perhaps matches TRBD1 (6 bases). Germline values: CDR1 SEHNR, CDR2 FQNEAQ (reference sequence). CDR3 length: 14 amino acids.

Many counts were recorded for this clonotype. The chain joins TRBV3-1 to TRBJ1-1, with D unclear. Germline values: CDR1 LGHDT, CDR2 YNNKEL (reference sequence). V lost 4 bases and J lost 4, with 22 bases in between. This CDR3 has 17 residues. The CDR3: CASSRPTPISIRTEAFF. The DNA of the CDR3 is TGTGCCAGCAGCCGACCGACTCCCATTTCAATTCGCACTGAAGCTTTCTTT. The full variable domain, its missing parts supplied by reference TRBV3-1 and TRBJ1-1, is DTAVSQTPKYLVTQMGNDKSIKCEQNLGHDTMYWYKQDSKKFLKIMFSYNNKELIINETVPNRFSPKSPDKAHLNLHINSLELGDSAVYFCASSRPTPISIRTEAFFGQGTRLTVV.

This clonotype was seen many times. The chain recombines TRBV7-9 with TRBJ2-3; weak D call: TRBD1 (6 bases). This CDR3 is built from 13 residues. Trimming removed 10 bases from V and 3 bases from J, with 14 bases in between. CDR1 is SEHNR, CDR2 FQNEAQ, per germline (reference sequence). CDR3 nucleotides: TGTGCCACACAGGGAGAAGAAACAGATACGCAGTATTTT. Protein sequence: CATQGEETDTQYF.

This clonotype came up many times. The chain carries TRBV9 and TRBJ2-1; 11 nucleotides align to TRBD2. The J segment lost 9 bases and the V segment lost 6 bases, leaving 8 bases of the junction unmatched. The CDR3 has 14 residues. Looked up from germline, CDR1 is SGDLS and CDR2 is YYNGEE. CDR3 DNA sequence: TGTGCCAGCACTACTAGCGGGAGTCAGGGTGAGCAGTTCTTC. Residues: CASTTSGSQGEQFF.

This clonotype came up many times. The rearrangement links TRBV7-2 to TRBJ2-7, with TRBD2 as a possible D gene (5 bases). V lost 1 base and J lost 7, with 11 bases in between. The germline V gene encodes CDR1 SGHTA and CDR2 FQGNSA. The CDR3 spans 13 residues. CDR3 sequence: CASSLVREGEQYF. CDR3 nucleotide sequence: TGTGCCAGCAGCTTAGTTCGAGAGGGTGAGCAGTACTTC.

This clonotype was detected only a few times. The genes are TRBV8-2 and TRBJ1-2. TRBV8-2 is deemed a pseudogene. The CDR3 is made up of 16 amino acids. The CDR3 nucleotides read TGTGGCAGTTCCGGTGATGATAGCCGAAAGACCTATGGCTACACCTTC. This encodes CGSSGDDSRKTYGYTF.

In regard to this clonotype: This could be a read error, since a much larger clone is one nucleotide away. The chain joins TRBV9 to TRBJ2-7; D is possibly TRBD2 (5 bases). The CDR3 consists of 13 residues. Trimming removed 6 bases from V and 0 bases from J, with 10 bases in between. The germline gives CDR1 SGDLS, CDR2 YYNGEE. This chain's CDR3 is CASNFGNSYEQYF. As DNA, the CDR3 is TGTGCCAGCAACTTCGGGAACTCCTACGAGCAGTACTTC.

The chain recombines TRBV30 with TRBJ1-1; D gene ambiguous. V lost 0 bases and J 5 bases, leaving 4 bases between the germline ends. The CDR3 totals 11 residues. From germline, CDR1 is GTSNPN and CDR2 SVGIG (reference sequence). The CDR3 sequence is CAWSVMTEAFF. The DNA for the CDR3 is TGTGCCTGGAGTGTAATGACTGAAGCTTTCTTT.